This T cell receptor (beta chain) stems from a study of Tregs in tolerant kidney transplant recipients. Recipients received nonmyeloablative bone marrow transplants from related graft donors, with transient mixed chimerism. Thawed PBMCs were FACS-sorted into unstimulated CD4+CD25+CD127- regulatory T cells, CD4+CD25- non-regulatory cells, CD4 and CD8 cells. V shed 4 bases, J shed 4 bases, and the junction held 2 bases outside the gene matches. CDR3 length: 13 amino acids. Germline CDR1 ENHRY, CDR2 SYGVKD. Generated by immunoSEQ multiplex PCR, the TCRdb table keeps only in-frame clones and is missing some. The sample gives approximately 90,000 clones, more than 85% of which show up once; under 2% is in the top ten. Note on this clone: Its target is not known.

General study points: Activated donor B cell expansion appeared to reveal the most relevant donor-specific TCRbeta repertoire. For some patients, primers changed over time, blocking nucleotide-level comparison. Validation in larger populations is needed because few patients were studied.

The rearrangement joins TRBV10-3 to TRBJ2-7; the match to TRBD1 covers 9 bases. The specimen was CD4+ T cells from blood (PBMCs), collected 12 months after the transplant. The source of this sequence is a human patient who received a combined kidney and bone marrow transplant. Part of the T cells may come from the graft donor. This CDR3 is CAISAGTGYEQYF. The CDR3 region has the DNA TGTGCCATCAGTGCAGGGACAGGGTACGAGCAGTACTTC.